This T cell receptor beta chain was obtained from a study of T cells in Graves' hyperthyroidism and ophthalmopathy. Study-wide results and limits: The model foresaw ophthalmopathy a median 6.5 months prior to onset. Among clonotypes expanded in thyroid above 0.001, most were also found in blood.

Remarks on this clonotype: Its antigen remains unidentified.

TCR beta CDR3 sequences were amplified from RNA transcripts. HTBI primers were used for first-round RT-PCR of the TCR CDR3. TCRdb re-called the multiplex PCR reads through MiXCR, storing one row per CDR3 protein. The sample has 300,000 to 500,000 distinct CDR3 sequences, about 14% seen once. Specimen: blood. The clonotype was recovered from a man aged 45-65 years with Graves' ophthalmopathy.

CDR3 sequence reads: CASSSGTQNEKLFF. In DNA form, the CDR3 reads TGTGCCAGCAGCTCCGGGACACAGAATGAAAAACTGTTTTTT. This sequence joins TRBV5-4 and TRBJ1-4; TRBD1 might be the D (6 bases). The CDR3 length is 14 residues. Per the germline V gene, CDR1 is SGHNT and CDR2 is YYREEE (reference sequence). The ends were cut back, 3 bases at V and 5 bases at J, with 11 bases in the middle.